The 4 T cell receptor beta chains listed next were all sequenced from one sample in a study of neurological immune-mediated disorders. MiXCR, run by TCRdb on the 5' RACE reads, gives a single entry per CDR3 protein. The repertoire holds about 74,000 distinct CDR3 sequences, roughly 5.5% seen once, with less than 7.5% in the top ten. Sequencing was performed on PBMCs. These TCRs come from a man aged 18 to 35 with multiple sclerosis.

There are many counts of this clonotype. The rearrangement uses TRBV5-1 and TRBJ1-5; D possibly corresponds to TRBD1 (5 bases). The CDR3 has 19 amino acids. V lost 0 bases, J lost 0 bases, and 19 bases lay in between. The V gene's germline CDR1 is SGHRS and CDR2 YFSETQ. The CDR3 DNA reads as TGCGCCAGCAGCTTGGTTAACGGGACGGGCAATTATAGCAATCAGCCCCAGCATTTT. Translating it yields CASSLVNGTGNYSNQPQHF.

This clonotype was observed many times. This chain connects TRBV2 to TRBJ1-5; D is undetermined. This CDR3 has 14 residues. V gave up 8 bases and J gave up 8 bases, with 19 bases separating them. Germline V lookup: CDR1 SNHLY, CDR2 FYNNEI. This chain's CDR3 is CASRVGAPAEPQHF. The CDR3, as DNA: TGTGCCAGCCGGGTCGGAGCTCCGGCCGAGCCCCAGCATTTT.

Concerning this clonotype itself: The junction departs from germline at one end; a sequencing error may be responsible. This chain links TRBV15 with TRBJ2-3; D not certain. This CDR3 comprises 14 residues. The germline gives CDR1 LNHNV, CDR2 YYDKDF (reference sequence). The DNA for the CDR3 is TGTGCCTCCAGCTTAAGGTCATGGACAGATACGCAGTATTTT. Encoded protein: CASSLRSWTDTQYF.

The chain carries TRBV5-1 and TRBJ2-7; 10 bases agree with TRBD1. Per germline, CDR1 SGHRS and CDR2 YFSETQ. V gave up 2 bases and J gave up 6 bases; unmatched junction bases: 8. The CDR3 is made up of 15 amino acids. CDR3 DNA: TGCGCCAGCAGCTTCACGACAGGGGGCCTCGGCGAGCAGTACTTC. Translation gives CASSFTTGGLGEQYF.